This T cell receptor beta chain was recovered during a study of T cell responses to AZD1222 COVID-19 vaccine. Study results and caveats: Clonal diversity was possibly underestimated, and white British individuals and females predominated among donors. Mapped onto spike, vaccine-associated CD4 TCRs spanned it and were dominant at 160-218 and 743-854. Baseline serology detected seropositivity in only a handful of AZD1222 recipients.

Germline V gives CDR1 SGHKS, CDR2 YYEKEE (reference sequence). The germline V and J ends were trimmed by 0 bases and 4 bases, with 7 bases remaining between them. The length of the CDR3 is 13 residues. Assay used: immunoSEQ multiplex PCR; TCRdb lists only in-frame clones, some missing. The sample includes some 130,000 clones, around 90% of them seen just once. A remark on this clone: Its matching antigen is unknown.

Analyses pooled second doses at about 4 or about 12 weeks. J is TRBJ1-2 and V is TRBV5-5; D unresolved. This TCR derives from an adult who received the AZD1222 COVID-19 vaccine. Material: peripheral blood, obtained 28 days after the second AZD1222 dose. CDR3 residues: CASSLGQSYGYTF. CDR3 nucleotide sequence: TGTGCCAGCAGCTTGGGCCAGAGCTATGGCTACACCTTC.